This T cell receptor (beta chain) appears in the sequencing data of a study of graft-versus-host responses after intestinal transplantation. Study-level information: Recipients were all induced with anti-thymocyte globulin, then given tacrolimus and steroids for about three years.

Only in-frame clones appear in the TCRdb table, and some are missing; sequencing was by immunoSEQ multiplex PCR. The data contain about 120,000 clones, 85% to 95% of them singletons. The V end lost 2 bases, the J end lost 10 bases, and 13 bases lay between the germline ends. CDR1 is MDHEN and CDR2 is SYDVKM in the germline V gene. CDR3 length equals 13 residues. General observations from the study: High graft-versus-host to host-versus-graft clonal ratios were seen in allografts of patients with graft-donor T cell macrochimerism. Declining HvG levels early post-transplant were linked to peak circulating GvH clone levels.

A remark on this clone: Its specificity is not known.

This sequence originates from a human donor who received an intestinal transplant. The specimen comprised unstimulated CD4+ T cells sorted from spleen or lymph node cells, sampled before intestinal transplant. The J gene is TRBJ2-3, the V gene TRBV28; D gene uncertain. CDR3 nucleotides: TGTGCCAGCAGTTTACCCACGACCAGCGCGCAGTATTTT. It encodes CASSLPTTSAQYF.